Listed here is a single T cell receptor (beta chain). Its antigen is currently unknown. This sample was taken from a study of response to subunit inactivated influenza vaccine. The CDR3 totals 16 residues. CDR1 is SGHRS and CDR2 is YFSETQ in the germline V gene. V gave up 0 bases and J gave up 2 bases, with 13 bases separating them. Findings of the study overall: Authors proposed each seasonal influenza vaccination draws in few new T cells.

TCRdb re-derived calls from the RT-PCR reads in MiXCR, one entry per CDR3 protein. The sample includes under 850,000 distinct CDR3 sequences, roughly 20% seen only once; the top ten take 9.5% to 13%. The sample here was PBMCs from blood, taken 5 days after vaccination. The gene calls are TRBV5-1 and TRBJ2-3, with D uncertain. The sequence came from a man between 45 and 60 years old who received an inactivated influenza vaccine. The CDR3 nucleotides read TGCGCCAGCAGCTTGGCCAGCAGGTCATCCACAGATACGCAGTATTTT. Its protein is CASSLASRSSTDTQYF.